These 27 T cell receptor beta chains originate from one sample sequenced in a study of CD8 T cells in Susac syndrome. Random hexamers were used to reverse transcribe roughly 0.45 to 1 ug of RNA. Using its own MiXCR run on the immunoSEQ multiplex PCR reads, TCRdb lists one record per CDR3 protein. Of about 190,000 distinct CDR3 sequences listed, about 94% are singletons. Sequencing was done on a sample of CD4+ T cells from PBMCs. The receptors here all came from a human donor in good health.

The rearrangement joins TRBV7-3 to TRBJ2-5; 14 nucleotides align to TRBD2. The CDR3 is 16 amino acids. Germline V gives CDR1 SGHTA, CDR2 FQGTGA. V was clipped by 4 bases and J by 4 bases; unmatched bases: 5. The CDR3 sequence: CASSSGTSGGRETQYF. In DNA form, the CDR3 reads TGTGCCAGCAGCTCGGGGACTAGCGGGGGCAGAGAGACCCAGTACTTC. Looking up the rest from reference TRBV7-3 and TRBJ2-5 gives the full variable domain: GAGVSQTPSNKVTEKGKYVELRCDPISGHTALYWYRQSLGQGPEFLIYFQGTGAADDSGLPNDRFFAVRPEGSVSTLKIQRTERGDSAVYLCASSSGTSGGRETQYFGPGTRLLVL.

The rearrangement uses TRBV12-3 or TRBV12-4 and TRBJ2-7, with TRBD2 matching over 9 bases. The CDR3 has 18 amino acids. V gave up 6 bases and J gave up 3 bases; unmatched junction bases: 18. For the CDR3, the DNA is TGTGCCAGCAGCCCAAAGCGGGGGGCCAGGGGAGGTGGCTACGAGCAGTACGTC. Protein: CASSPKRGARGGGYEQYV.

The CDR3 reads CASSPRGQGWSGANVLTF. As DNA, the CDR3 is TGTGCCAGCAGTCCCAGGGGACAGGGCTGGTCCGGGGCCAACGTCCTGACTTTC. This chain links TRBV12-3 or TRBV12-4 with TRBJ2-6; 9 bases agree with TRBD1. The trim removed 5 bases at V and 4 bases at J, leaving 12 bases unmatched. The CDR3 totals 18 residues.

The sample holds one count of this clonotype. The chain employs TRBV30 and TRBJ2-7; 7 bases align to TRBD1. V shed 0 bases and J 1 base; nucleotides not matched to a gene: 3. This CDR3 is 14 amino acids long. Germline CDR1 and CDR2: GTSNPN and SVGIG (reference sequence). In nucleotides, the CDR3 is TGTGCCTGGAGTGTAGGGGGCAAGTCCTACGAGCAGTACTTC. Translated: CAWSVGGKSYEQYF.

The gene calls are TRBV7-3 and TRBJ2-2, with 7 bases matching TRBD1. The V gene's germline CDR1 is SGHTA and CDR2 FQGTGA. The ends lost 2 bases at V and 8 bases at J; junction bases unmatched: 5. This CDR3 comprises 14 residues. The CDR3: CASSLQMGQGELFF. CDR3 bases: TGTGCCAGCAGCTTACAAATGGGACAGGGGGAGCTGTTTTTT.

The rearrangement links TRBV10-3 to TRBJ2-3; D not resolved. Germline CDR1 and CDR2: ENHRY and SYGVKD. V lost 5 bases to trimming and J lost 4 bases, with 13 bases between them. The CDR3 is 14 amino acids. CDR3 loop: CAISFTLGADTQYF. The CDR3 bases are TGTGCCATCAGTTTTACCCTGGGTGCAGATACGCAGTATTTT.

The V call is TRBV7-9, the J call TRBJ1-2, with 7 bases identical to TRBD1. The V gene's germline CDR1 is SEHNR and CDR2 FQNEAQ (reference sequence). V trimming: 5 bases; J trimming: 3 bases; junction bases outside the gene matches: 6. The CDR3 extends over 14 amino acids. CDR3 DNA: TGTGCCAGCAGCCACGCCAGGGGGGACTATGGCTACACCTTC. Protein product: CASSHARGDYGYTF.

The chain recombines TRBV14 with TRBJ1-3; 9 bases fit TRBD1. Germline V CDR1 and CDR2: SGHDN, FVKESK. The ends lost 3 bases at V and 10 bases at J; junction bases unmatched: 7. The CDR3 spans 14 residues. CDR3 DNA: TGTGCCAGCAGCCATCCCGGACAGGGGATTACCATATATTTT. Its protein product is CASSHPGQGITIYF.

The chain links TRBV28 to TRBJ2-4, with D uncertain. Germline CDR1 MDHEN, CDR2 SYDVKM. The CDR3 length is 14 residues. V shed 8 bases and J shed 0 bases, with 11 bases lying between them. The CDR3 DNA sequence: TGTGCCAGCCTTGATGACCTAGCCAAAAACATTCAGTACTTC. Translating it yields CASLDDLAKNIQYF.

The chain couples TRBV6-5 to TRBJ2-7; D is possibly TRBD2 (6 bases). Germline CDR1 reads MNHEY; CDR2 reads SVGAGI. There are 14 residues in the CDR3. Trimming left V 2 bases short and J 5 bases short, with 13 bases between. CDR3 in DNA: TGTGCCAGCAGTTACCCTCGGGGAGGTGACGAGCAGTACTTC. Translated, it gives CASSYPRGGDEQYF.

DNA of the CDR3: TGTGCCAGCAGCTCGGGGGGGTTCACCGGGGAGCTGTTTTTT. Its translation: CASSSGGFTGELFF. The gene calls are TRBV7-2 and TRBJ2-2, with 8 bases that match TRBD2. The CDR3 runs 14 residues. Per the germline V gene, CDR1 is SGHTA and CDR2 is FQGNSA. The V and J ends lost 4 bases and 4 bases, in that order; junction bases with no gene match: 2.

The chain has TRBV15 and TRBJ1-5; the D gene is possibly TRBD1 (6 bases). Trimming left V 0 bases short and J 4 bases short, with 16 bases between. CDR1 is LNHNV, CDR2 YYDKDF, per germline (reference sequence). The CDR3 covers 17 residues. The CDR3 DNA is TGTGCCACCAGCAGAGATCGGGGGGGGGCAGGTAATCAGCCCCAGCATTTT. Protein product: CATSRDRGGAGNQPQHF.

The chain couples TRBV3-1 to TRBJ2-5, with TRBD1 matching 7 bases. CDR3 length: 14 residues. The germline gives CDR1 LGHDT, CDR2 YNNKEL (reference sequence). V lost 2 bases and J lost 5; bases outside the gene matches: 5. The CDR3 DNA is TGTGCCAGCAGCCAACGCGTACAGGGGGAGACCCAGTACTTC. It encodes CASSQRVQGETQYF.

The chain links TRBV23-1 to TRBJ1-5; D possibly corresponds to TRBD1 (5 bases). TRBV23-1 is identified as an open reading frame with a role that is uncertain. There are 16 residues in the CDR3. V was shortened by 4 bases and J by 6 bases, with 19 bases between the two germline ends. The CDR3 spells CASSPSWAGRVQPQHF. In DNA form, the CDR3 reads TGCGCCAGCAGTCCATCGTGGGCAGGGAGGGTTCAGCCCCAGCATTTT.

The rearrangement links TRBV6-2 or TRBV6-3 to TRBJ1-1; the D gene is possibly TRBD1 (5 bases). In germline, CDR1 is MNHEY, CDR2 SVGEGT. Trimming took 4 bases from V and 5 from J, leaving 14 bases between them. The CDR3 loop spans 14 amino acids. The CDR3 loop is CASSSVYGGTEAFF. The CDR3 DNA sequence: TGTGCCAGCAGTTCCGTGTACGGGGGGACTGAAGCTTTCTTT.

The CDR3 here is CASRDAGGRGGELFF. The CDR3 DNA reads TGTGCCAGCAGGGACGCGGGGGGGCGCGGCGGGGAGCTGTTTTTT. The chain uses TRBV6-2 or TRBV6-3 and TRBJ2-2, with 9 bases aligning to TRBD2. The V gene's germline CDR1 is MNHEY and CDR2 SVGEGT. This CDR3 is 15 amino acids long. V was pared by 6 bases and J by 7 bases, with 9 bases of the junction left unmatched.

In this sample, this clonotype turned up a few times. The V and J genes are TRBV7-8 and TRBJ1-1; 8 nucleotides line up with TRBD1. The CDR3 spans 15 residues. After removal of 3 bases from V and 0 bases from J, the junction contained 3 bases not matched to a gene. Germline V gives CDR1 SGHVS, CDR2 FQNEAQ. The CDR3 loop is CASSLTGAMNTEAFF. DNA for the CDR3: TGTGCCAGCAGCTTGACAGGGGCCATGAACACTGAAGCTTTCTTT.

This sequence joins TRBV7-2 and TRBJ2-2; D is perhaps TRBD1 (6 bases). Trimming pared 2 bases from V and 2 bases from J, leaving 9 bases between. Germline V gene data show CDR1 as SGHTA and CDR2 as FQGNSA. This CDR3 has 15 residues. CDR3 DNA: TGTGCCAGCAGCTTAAACAGGGTCAACACCGGGGAGCTGTTTTTT. Protein product: CASSLNRVNTGELFF.

The genes are TRBV15 and TRBJ2-1; TRBD2 might be the D (6 bases). Trimming stripped 6 bases from V and 0 bases from J, with 12 bases between. The CDR3 spans 15 residues. The germline V gene has CDR1 LNHNV and CDR2 YYDKDF (reference sequence). CDR3 bases: TGTGCCACCAGGGAGGGGCCCTTCTCCTACAATGAGCAGTTCTTC. This codes for CATREGPFSYNEQFF.

The V gene is TRBV5-1, the J gene TRBJ2-1; 7 bases line up with TRBD1. The CDR3 has 16 amino acids. Germline lookup yields CDR1 SGHRS and CDR2 YFSETQ. V shed 4 bases and J 5 bases; nucleotides not matched to a gene: 12. The CDR3 region has the DNA TGCGCCAGCAGCCCCCAGGGACAGAGACAGAACAATGAGCAGTTCTTC. It is translated as CASSPQGQRQNNEQFF.

This sequence joins TRBV7-3 and TRBJ1-2, with TRBD1 as a possible D gene (6 bases). Germline assignment: CDR1 SGHTA and CDR2 FQGTGA. This CDR3 comprises 13 residues. The V gene lost 5 bases and the J gene lost 10 bases, with 17 bases spanning the gap. The DNA of the CDR3 is TGTGCCAGCAGCCTCCCAGGGGCAGGAGACTACACCTTC. It yields the protein CASSLPGAGDYTF.

The V gene is TRBV3-1, the J gene TRBJ1-1; D gene ambiguous. Trimming left V 4 bases short and J 1 base short, with 10 bases between. The CDR3 totals 14 residues. The V gene's germline CDR1 is LGHDT and CDR2 YNNKEL (reference sequence). CDR3 in amino acids: CASSPQRKNTEAFF. The CDR3 coding sequence is TGTGCCAGCAGCCCTCAAAGAAAGAACACTGAAGCTTTCTTT.

The J gene is TRBJ2-5, the V gene TRBV20-1, with TRBD2 matching 9 bases. Germline CDR1 is DFQATT and CDR2 is SNEGSKA (reference sequence). J lost 5 bases, V lost 0 bases, and 7 bases had no gene match. The CDR3 extends over 15 amino acids. In DNA, the CDR3 is TGCAGTGCTAGAGATATCGCGGGGGGGCAGGAGACCCAGTACTTC. Translation gives CSARDIAGGQETQYF.

The chain couples TRBV7-2 to TRBJ2-1; D may be TRBD2 (6 bases). CDR3 length: 13 amino acids. Germline loops: CDR1 SGHTA, CDR2 FQGNSA. The germline V and J ends were trimmed by 3 bases and 4 bases, with 7 bases remaining between them. This CDR3 reads CASSFGGYNEQFF. In DNA, the CDR3 is TGTGCCAGCAGCTTTGGGGGGTACAATGAGCAGTTCTTC. Together with reference TRBV7-2 and TRBJ2-1, the CDR3 gives the full variable domain: GAGVSQSPSNKVTEKGKDVELRCDPISGHTALYWYRQSLGQGLEFLIYFQGNSAPDKSGLPSDRFSAERTGGSVSTLTIQRTQQEDSAVYLCASSFGGYNEQFFGPGTRLTVL.

This clonotype appeared a few times. The chain uses TRBV3-1 and TRBJ2-3, with TRBD2 identical over 9 bases. The CDR3 totals 15 residues. V lost 4 bases, J lost 0 bases, and 2 bases stayed unmatched. Germline-derived CDR1 and CDR2 are LGHDT and YNNKEL (reference sequence). For the CDR3, the DNA is TGTGCCAGCAGCCCTAGCGGGACAAGCACAGATACGCAGTATTTT. Translated, it gives CASSPSGTSTDTQYF.

The J gene is TRBJ1-6, the V gene TRBV7-6; D is ambiguous. The CDR3 is made up of 14 amino acids. Germline lookup yields CDR1 SGHVS and CDR2 FNYEAQ. Trimming took 2 bases from V and 5 from J, leaving 7 bases between them. This chain's CDR3 is CASSLHRDNSPLHF. For the CDR3, the DNA is TGTGCCAGCAGCTTACACAGAGATAATTCACCCCTCCACTTT.

This chain uses TRBV29-1 with TRBJ2-1; possible D gene TRBD2, 6 bases. Germline V gene sequence: CDR1 SQVTM, CDR2 ANQGSEA. The V end lost 1 base, the J end lost 9 bases, and 16 bases lay between the germline ends. This CDR3 has 14 amino acids. The CDR3 is CSVEGSGGTGEQFF. CDR3 DNA: TGCAGCGTTGAAGGGTCCGGAGGGACGGGTGAGCAGTTCTTC.